This T cell receptor beta chain originates from a study of CXCR4 blockade with PD-1 therapy in pancreatic cancer. General study findings and limits: Without paired alpha-beta data, shared specificity of dominant clones is unconfirmed. Intratumoral clonality (mean approximately 0.13) exceeded healthy blood (about 0.05) but did not track survival.

This clone was seen a few times. The antigen remains unidentified. Generated by immunoSEQ multiplex PCR, the TCRdb table keeps only in-frame clones and is missing some. This repertoire shows about 2,500 clones, about 44% found once; its top ten account for about 20%. The CDR3 totals 12 residues. Germline-derived CDR1 and CDR2 are MNHGY and SAAAGT. V lost 5 bases and J lost 4, with 8 bases in between. This rearrangement joins TRBV6-8 to TRBJ1-2; D unresolved. The sequenced material came from tumor tissue. The clonotype was recovered from a human donor with pancreatic ductal adenocarcinoma. The CDR3 loop reads CASSSSTYGYTF. The CDR3 DNA sequence: TGTGCCAGCAGTAGCAGTACCTATGGCTACACCTTC.